This is a list of T cell receptor beta chains from one sample in a study of T cells after yellow fever vaccination. From the 5' RACE reads, TCRdb called clonotypes with MiXCR, one entry per CDR3 protein. Here the sample spans some 300,000 distinct CDR3 sequences, around 8.6% being singletons. The sequencing here drew on CD4+ T cells sorted from PBMCs, taken 5 days after the yellow fever booster vaccination. The receptors come from a man aged 18 to 30 who received the YFV17D yellow fever vaccine. The CDR3 runs from the conserved cysteine through the conserved F or W. Fields, in order: J gene, V gene, CDR3 length, CDR3 protein.

J: TRBJ1-3; V: TRBV29-1; length: 12; CDR3: CSVEQAGNTIYF
J: TRBJ2-5; V: TRBV7-2; length: 17; CDR3: CASSFALLAGARRTQYF
J: TRBJ2-3; V: TRBV6-5; length: 16; CDR3: CASSTPGTGGTDTQYF
J: TRBJ2-1; V: TRBV29-1; length: 15; CDR3: CSVEEQGLVYNEQFF
J: TRBJ2-2; V: TRBV4-3; length: 17; CDR3: CASSQGVYAANTGELFF
J: TRBJ2-7; V: TRBV10-3; length: 13; CDR3: CAISRDKLSEQYF
J: TRBJ1-6; V: TRBV14; length: 15; CDR3: CASSQDYNPNSPLHF
J: TRBJ1-5; V: TRBV21-1; length: 20; CDR3: CASSKGGRDSQGDSNQPQHF
J: TRBJ1-5; V: TRBV29-1; length: 12; CDR3: CSVAGGDQPQHF
J: TRBJ2-7; V: TRBV5-1; length: 11; CDR3: CASSDTYEQYF
J: TRBJ1-4; V: TRBV20-1; length: 14; CDR3: CSARVTGAGEKLFF
J: TRBJ1-1; V: TRBV11-2; length: 15; CDR3: CASTTGWDRGTEAFF
J: TRBJ1-3; V: TRBV20-1; length: 12; CDR3: CSARVGGNTIYF
J: TRBJ2-7; V: TRBV10-3; length: 15; CDR3: CAISEGGARSYEQYF
J: TRBJ1-5; V: TRBV12-5; length: 18; CDR3: CASGLVGAGAYSNQPQHF
J: TRBJ1-5; V: TRBV4-2; length: 13; CDR3: CASSDRAGQPQHF
J: TRBJ2-7; V: TRBV6-2/TRBV6-3; length: 14; CDR3: CASSLRLVRDEQYF
J: TRBJ2-5; V: TRBV2; length: 13; CDR3: CASSPRTLLTQYF
J: TRBJ2-3; V: TRBV7-2; length: 14; CDR3: CASVGTSGAYTQYF
J: TRBJ2-5; V: TRBV7-2; length: 15; CDR3: CASSAPHQGGETQYF
J: TRBJ2-1; V: TRBV7-2; length: 14; CDR3: CASKPGQGIYEQFF
J: TRBJ2-1; V: TRBV7-9; length: 17; CDR3: CASPGLAGGNSYNEQFF
J: TRBJ1-2; V: TRBV7-2; length: 15; CDR3: CASSLRPGPNYGYTF
J: TRBJ2-3; V: TRBV12-3/TRBV12-4; length: 16; CDR3: CASSRDRAGGADTQYF
J: TRBJ2-2; V: TRBV2; length: 15; CDR3: CASSVDRINTGELFF
J: TRBJ1-1; V: TRBV9; length: 13; CDR3: CASSVSRVSEAFF
J: TRBJ1-2; V: TRBV12-5; length: 14; CDR3: CASGFTTGMSSRTF
J: TRBJ2-1; V: TRBV12-3/TRBV12-4; length: 13; CDR3: CASSLPRGNEQFF
J: TRBJ2-1; V: TRBV20-1; length: 13; CDR3: CSASYSVGNEQFF
J: TRBJ2-2; V: TRBV27; length: 14; CDR3: CASSFRSRSGELFF
J: TRBJ2-1; V: TRBV5-1; length: 14; CDR3: CASSLDPPAYEQFF
J: TRBJ2-5; V: TRBV5-6; length: 17; CDR3: CASSGPSSGGYQETQYF
J: TRBJ2-5; V: TRBV12-3/TRBV12-4; length: 13; CDR3: CASTAGWGETQYF
J: TRBJ1-6; V: TRBV6-2/TRBV6-3; length: 13; CDR3: CASRQGENSPLHF
J: TRBJ1-5; V: TRBV12-3/TRBV12-4; length: 13; CDR3: CASTLDRAQPQHF
J: TRBJ2-7; V: TRBV20-1; length: 15; CDR3: CSALLPGRTDYEQYF
J: TRBJ2-6; V: TRBV7-2; length: 16; CDR3: CASSLPAVSGANVLTF
J: TRBJ2-5; V: TRBV27; length: 13; CDR3: CASSGQGSETQYF
J: TRBJ2-7; V: TRBV20-1; length: 14; CDR3: CSAPQRQGFDEQYF
J: TRBJ2-5; V: TRBV5-5; length: 15; CDR3: CASSPVLVPGGTQYF
J: TRBJ1-2; V: TRBV7-2; length: 14; CDR3: CASSLDRLNYGYTF
J: TRBJ2-3; V: TRBV9; length: 14; CDR3: CASSPDSRSDTQYF
J: TRBJ1-6; V: TRBV9; length: 15; CDR3: CASSRRSSYNSPLHF
J: TRBJ1-5; V: TRBV7-2; length: 17; CDR3: CASSLVGGTGGNQPQHF
J: TRBJ2-3; V: TRBV2; length: 13; CDR3: CASSEGGTDTQYF
J: TRBJ1-5; V: TRBV11-2; length: 11; CDR3: CASLVGQPQHF
J: TRBJ2-3; V: TRBV5-1; length: 13; CDR3: CASSLEGSDTQYF
J: TRBJ1-1; V: TRBV4-2; length: 13; CDR3: CASSGSGTVEAFF
J: TRBJ2-1; V: TRBV20-1; length: 14; CDR3: CSASGGAPRNEQFF
J: TRBJ2-7; V: TRBV10-1; length: 15; CDR3: CASSVGASPPYEQYF
J: TRBJ2-1; V: TRBV3-1; length: 16; CDR3: CASSQLAGAGLGEQFF
J: TRBJ2-6; V: TRBV5-4; length: 16; CDR3: CASSSNRGSGANVLTF
J: TRBJ2-3; V: TRBV7-2; length: 14; CDR3: CASSLAVGTDTQYF
J: TRBJ2-1; V: TRBV7-9; length: 14; CDR3: CASSLGRSYNEQFF
J: TRBJ1-5; V: TRBV6-2/TRBV6-3; length: 16; CDR3: CASSYSTGALTGRQHF
J: TRBJ2-6; V: TRBV2; length: 18; CDR3: CASSEWGSFYSGANVLTF
J: TRBJ1-4; V: TRBV7-2; length: 14; CDR3: CASSTRTGIEKLFF
J: TRBJ2-1; V: TRBV7-2; length: 16; CDR3: CASSANLAGYNNEQFF